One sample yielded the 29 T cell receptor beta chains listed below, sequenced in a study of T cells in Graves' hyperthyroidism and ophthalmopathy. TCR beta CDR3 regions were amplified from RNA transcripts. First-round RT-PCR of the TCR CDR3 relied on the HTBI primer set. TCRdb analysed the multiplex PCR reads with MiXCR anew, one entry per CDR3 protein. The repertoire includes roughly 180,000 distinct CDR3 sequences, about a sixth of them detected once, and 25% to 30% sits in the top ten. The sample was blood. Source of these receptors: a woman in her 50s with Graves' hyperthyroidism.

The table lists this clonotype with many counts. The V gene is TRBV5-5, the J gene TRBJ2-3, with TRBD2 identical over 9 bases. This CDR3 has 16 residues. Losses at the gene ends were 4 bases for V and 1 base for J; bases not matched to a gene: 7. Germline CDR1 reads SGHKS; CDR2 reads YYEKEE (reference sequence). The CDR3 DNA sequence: TGTGCCAGCAGCGCCGGGACTAGCCCTGGCACAGATACGCAGTATTTT. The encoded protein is CASSAGTSPGTDTQYF. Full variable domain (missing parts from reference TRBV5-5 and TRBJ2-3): DAGVTQSPTHLIKTRGQQVTLRCSPISGHKSVSWYQQVLGQGPQFIFQYYEKEERGRGNFPDRFSARQFPNYSSELNVNALLLGDSALYLCASSAGTSPGTDTQYFGPGTRLTVL.

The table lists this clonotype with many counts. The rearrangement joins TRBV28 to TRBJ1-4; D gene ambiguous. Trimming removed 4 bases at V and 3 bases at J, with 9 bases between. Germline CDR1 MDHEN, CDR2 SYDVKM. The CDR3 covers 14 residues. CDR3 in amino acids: CASSSTVPNEKLFF. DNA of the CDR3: TGTGCCAGCAGTTCAACGGTCCCTAATGAAAAACTGTTTTTT. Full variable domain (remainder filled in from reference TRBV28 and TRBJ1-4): DVKVTQSSRYLVKRTGEKVFLECVQDMDHENMFWYRQDPGLGLRLIYFSYDVKMKEKGDIPEGYSVSREKKERFSLILESASTNQTSMYLCASSSTVPNEKLFFGSGTQLSVL.

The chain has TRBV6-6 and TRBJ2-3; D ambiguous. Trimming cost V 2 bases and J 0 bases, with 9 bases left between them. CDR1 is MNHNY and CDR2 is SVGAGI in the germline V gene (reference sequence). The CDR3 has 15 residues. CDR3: CASSYDRASTDTQYF. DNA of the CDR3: TGTGCCAGCAGTTACGATAGGGCCAGCACAGATACGCAGTATTTT.

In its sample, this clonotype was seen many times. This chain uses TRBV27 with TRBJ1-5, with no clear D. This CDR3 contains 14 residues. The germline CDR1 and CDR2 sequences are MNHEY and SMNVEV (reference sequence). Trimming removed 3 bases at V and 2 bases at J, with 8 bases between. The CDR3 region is CASSFGAGNQPQHF. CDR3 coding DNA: TGTGCCAGCAGTTTTGGAGCCGGCAATCAGCCCCAGCATTTT.

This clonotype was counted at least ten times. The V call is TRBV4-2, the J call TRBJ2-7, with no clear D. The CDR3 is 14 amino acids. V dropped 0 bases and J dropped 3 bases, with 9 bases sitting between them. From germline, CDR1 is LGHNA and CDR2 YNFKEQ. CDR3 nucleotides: TGTGCCAGCAGCCAAGATCCGGCAAACTACGAGCAGTACTTC. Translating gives CASSQDPANYEQYF.

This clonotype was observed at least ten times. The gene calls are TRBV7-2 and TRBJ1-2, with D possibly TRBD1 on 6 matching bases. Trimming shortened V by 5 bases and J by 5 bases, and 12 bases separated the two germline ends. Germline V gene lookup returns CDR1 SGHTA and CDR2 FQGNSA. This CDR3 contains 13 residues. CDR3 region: CASSPTGWYGYTF. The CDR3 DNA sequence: TGTGCCAGCAGCCCAACAGGGTGGTATGGCTACACCTTC. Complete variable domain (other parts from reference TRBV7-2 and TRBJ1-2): GAGVSQSPSNKVTEKGKDVELRCDPISGHTALYWYRQSLGQGLEFLIYFQGNSAPDKSGLPSDRFSAERTGGSVSTLTIQRTQQEDSAVYLCASSPTGWYGYTFGSGTRLTVV.

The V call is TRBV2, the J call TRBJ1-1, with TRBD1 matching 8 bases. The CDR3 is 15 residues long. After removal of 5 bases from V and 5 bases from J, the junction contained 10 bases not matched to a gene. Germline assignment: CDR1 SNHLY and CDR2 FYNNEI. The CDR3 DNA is TGTGCCAGCAGTAACGGACAGGGAACTGGTACTGAAGCTTTCTTT. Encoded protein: CASSNGQGTGTEAFF.

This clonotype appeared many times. CDR3 nucleotide sequence: TGTGCCACCAGCAGAGATTTGGGTCCCCAGCATTTT. Its protein product is CATSRDLGPQHF. The chain recombines TRBV15 with TRBJ1-5; no definite D call. CDR3 length: 12 residues. V shed 0 bases and J shed 10 bases, with 7 bases lying between them. The V gene's germline CDR1 is LNHNV and CDR2 YYDKDF (reference sequence).

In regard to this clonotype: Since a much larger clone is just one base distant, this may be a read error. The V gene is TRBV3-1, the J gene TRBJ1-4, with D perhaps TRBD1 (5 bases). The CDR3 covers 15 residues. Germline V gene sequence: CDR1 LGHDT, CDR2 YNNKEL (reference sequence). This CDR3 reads CASSQGTTTNEILFF. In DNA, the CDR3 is TGTGCCAGCAGCCAAGGGACAACAACTAATGAAATACTGTTTTTT.

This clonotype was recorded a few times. CDR3 in amino acids: CASSYSDLGGAYDMGTDTQYF. As DNA, the CDR3 is TGTGCCAGCAGCTATAGCGACCTAGGGGGCGCGTACGATATGGGCACAGATACGCAGTATTTT. The chain recombines TRBV7-2 with TRBJ2-3; 7 positions agree with TRBD1. V lost 4 bases, J lost 1 base, and 23 bases stayed unmatched. The CDR3 is made up of 21 amino acids. Germline values: CDR1 SGHTA, CDR2 FQGNSA.

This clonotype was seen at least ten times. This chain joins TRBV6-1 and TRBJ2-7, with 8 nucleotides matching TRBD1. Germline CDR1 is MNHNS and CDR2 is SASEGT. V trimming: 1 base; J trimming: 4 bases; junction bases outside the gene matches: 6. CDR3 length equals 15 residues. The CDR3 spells CASSEGGTGDYEQYF. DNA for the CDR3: TGTGCCAGCAGTGAAGGGGGGACAGGAGATTACGAGCAGTACTTC.

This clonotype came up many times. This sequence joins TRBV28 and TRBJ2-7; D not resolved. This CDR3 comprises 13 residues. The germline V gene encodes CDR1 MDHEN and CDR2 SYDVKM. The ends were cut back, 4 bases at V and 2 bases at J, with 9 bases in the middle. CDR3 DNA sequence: TGTGCCAGCAGTTGGGCCCAAACCTACGAGCAGTACTTC. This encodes CASSWAQTYEQYF.

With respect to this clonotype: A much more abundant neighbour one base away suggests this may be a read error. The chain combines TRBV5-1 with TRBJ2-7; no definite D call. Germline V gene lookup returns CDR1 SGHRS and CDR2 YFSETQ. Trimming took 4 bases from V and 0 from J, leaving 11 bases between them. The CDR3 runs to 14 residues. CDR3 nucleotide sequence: TGCGCCAGCAGCGTCGCCCCCCTCTCCTACGAGCAGTACTTC. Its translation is CASSVAPLSYEQYF. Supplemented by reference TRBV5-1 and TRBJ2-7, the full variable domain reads KAGVTQTPRYLIKTRGQQVTLSCSPISGHRSVSWYQQTPGQGLQFLFEYFSETQRNKGNFPGRFSGRQFSNSRSEMNVSTLELGDSALYLCASSVAPLSYEQYFGPGTRLTVT.

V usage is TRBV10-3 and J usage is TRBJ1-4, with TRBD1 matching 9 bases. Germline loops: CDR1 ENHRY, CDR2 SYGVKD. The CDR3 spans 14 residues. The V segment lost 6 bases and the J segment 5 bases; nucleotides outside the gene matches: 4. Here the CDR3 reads CAIRSGTGNEKLFF. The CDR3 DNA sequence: TGTGCCATCAGGTCCGGGACAGGGAATGAAAAACTGTTTTTT.

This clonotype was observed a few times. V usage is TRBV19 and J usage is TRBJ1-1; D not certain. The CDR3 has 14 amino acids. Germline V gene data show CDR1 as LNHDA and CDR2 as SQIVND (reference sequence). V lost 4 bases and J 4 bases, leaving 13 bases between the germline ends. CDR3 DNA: TGTGCCAGTAGTAGACGGCTGGAGAGCACTGAAGCTTTCTTT. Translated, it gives CASSRRLESTEAFF.

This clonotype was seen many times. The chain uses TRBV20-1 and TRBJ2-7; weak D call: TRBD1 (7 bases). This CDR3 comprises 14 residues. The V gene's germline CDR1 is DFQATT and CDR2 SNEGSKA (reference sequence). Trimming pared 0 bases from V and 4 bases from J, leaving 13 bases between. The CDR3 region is CSARDPGGLYEQYF. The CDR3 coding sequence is TGCAGTGCTAGAGACCCAGGGGGACTTTACGAGCAGTACTTC.

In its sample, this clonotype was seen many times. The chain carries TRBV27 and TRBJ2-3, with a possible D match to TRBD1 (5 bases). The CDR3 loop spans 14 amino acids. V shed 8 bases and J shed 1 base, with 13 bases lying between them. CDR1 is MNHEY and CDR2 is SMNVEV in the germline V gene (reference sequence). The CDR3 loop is CASRRKTGTDTQYF. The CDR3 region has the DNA TGTGCCAGCCGTCGGAAGACAGGCACAGATACGCAGTATTTT.

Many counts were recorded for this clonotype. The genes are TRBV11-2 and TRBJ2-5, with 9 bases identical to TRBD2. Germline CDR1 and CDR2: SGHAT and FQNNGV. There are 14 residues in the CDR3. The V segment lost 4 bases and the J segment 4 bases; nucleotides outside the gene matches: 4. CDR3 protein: CASSSFSGGETQYF. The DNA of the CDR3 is TGTGCCAGCAGCTCTTTTAGCGGGGGAGAGACCCAGTACTTC.

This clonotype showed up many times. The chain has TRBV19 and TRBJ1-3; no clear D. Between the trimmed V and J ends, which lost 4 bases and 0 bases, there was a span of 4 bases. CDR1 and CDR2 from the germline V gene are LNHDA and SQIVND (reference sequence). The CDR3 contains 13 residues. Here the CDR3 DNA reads TGTGCCAGTAGTAGAAGCTCTGGAAACACCATATATTTT. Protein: CASSRSSGNTIYF.

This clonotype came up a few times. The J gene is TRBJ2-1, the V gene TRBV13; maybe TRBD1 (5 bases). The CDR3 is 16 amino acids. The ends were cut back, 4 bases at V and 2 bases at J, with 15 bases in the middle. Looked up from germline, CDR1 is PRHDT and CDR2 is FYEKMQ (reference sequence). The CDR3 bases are TGTGCCAGCAGCTATATGCAGGGCGGCACCTACAATGAGCAGTTCTTC. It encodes CASSYMQGGTYNEQFF.

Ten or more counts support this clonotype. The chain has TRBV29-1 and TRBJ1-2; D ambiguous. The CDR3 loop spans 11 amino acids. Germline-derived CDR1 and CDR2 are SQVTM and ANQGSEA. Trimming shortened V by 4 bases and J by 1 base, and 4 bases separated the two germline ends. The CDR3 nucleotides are TGCAGCGTTGTGCATAACTATGGCTACACCTTC. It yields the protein CSVVHNYGYTF.

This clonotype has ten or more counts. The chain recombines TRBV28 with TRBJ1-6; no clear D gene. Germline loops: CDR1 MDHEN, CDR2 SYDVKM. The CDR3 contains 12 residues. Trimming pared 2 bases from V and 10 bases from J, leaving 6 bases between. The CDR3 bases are TGTGCCAGCAGTTTAGGGCGCTCACCCCTCCACTTT. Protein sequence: CASSLGRSPLHF.

For the CDR3, the DNA is TGTGCCAGCAGTTCCCGCGACAGGGCTGAGCATGGCTACACCTTC. Protein product: CASSSRDRAEHGYTF. The gene calls are TRBV27 and TRBJ1-2, with 7 bases identical to TRBD1. From germline, CDR1 is MNHEY and CDR2 SMNVEV (reference sequence). Germline trimming cut 4 bases from V and 6 bases from J; bases unmatched to any gene: 11. The CDR3 spans 15 residues.

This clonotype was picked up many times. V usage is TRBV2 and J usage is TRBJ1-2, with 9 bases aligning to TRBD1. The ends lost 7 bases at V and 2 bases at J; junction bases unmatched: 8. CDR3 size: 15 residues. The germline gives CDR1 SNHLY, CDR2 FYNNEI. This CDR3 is CASKGQGLRNYGYTF. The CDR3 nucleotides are TGTGCCAGCAAGGGACAGGGCCTTCGGAACTATGGCTACACCTTC.

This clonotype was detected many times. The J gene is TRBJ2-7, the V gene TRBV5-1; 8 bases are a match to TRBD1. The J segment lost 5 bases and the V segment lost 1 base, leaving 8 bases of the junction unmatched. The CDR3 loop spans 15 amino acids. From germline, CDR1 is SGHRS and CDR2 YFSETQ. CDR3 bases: TGCGCCAGCAGCTTGTCTCCAGGGGGCTACCACGAGCAGTACTTC. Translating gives CASSLSPGGYHEQYF.

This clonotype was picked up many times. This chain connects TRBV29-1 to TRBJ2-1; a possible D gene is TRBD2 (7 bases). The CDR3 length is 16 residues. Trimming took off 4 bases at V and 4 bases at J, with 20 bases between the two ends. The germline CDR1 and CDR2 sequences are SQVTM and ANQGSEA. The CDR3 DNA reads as TGCAGCGTTGGCCCGGAGGGGGGGTTCGGGTACAATGAGCAGTTCTTC. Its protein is CSVGPEGGFGYNEQFF.

This chain's CDR3 is CASSPLHSNQPQHF. The CDR3 DNA reads TGTGCCAGCAGCCCCTTACATAGCAATCAGCCCCAGCATTTT. The rearrangement joins TRBV28 to TRBJ1-5; D not resolved. The CDR3 consists of 14 residues. V was clipped by 6 bases and J by 0 bases, with 9 bases between them. CDR1 and CDR2 from the germline V gene are MDHEN and SYDVKM.

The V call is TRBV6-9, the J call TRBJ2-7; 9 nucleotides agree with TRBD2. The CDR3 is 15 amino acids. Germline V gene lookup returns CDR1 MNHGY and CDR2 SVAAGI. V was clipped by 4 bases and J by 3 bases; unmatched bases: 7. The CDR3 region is CASSWTSATLYEQYF. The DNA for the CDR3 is TGTGCCAGCAGTTGGACTAGCGCGACCCTCTACGAGCAGTACTTC.

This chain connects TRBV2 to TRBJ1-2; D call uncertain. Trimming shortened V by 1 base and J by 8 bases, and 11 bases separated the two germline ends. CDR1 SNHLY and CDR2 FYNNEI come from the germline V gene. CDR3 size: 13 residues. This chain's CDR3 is CASSEGVSYGYTF. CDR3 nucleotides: TGTGCCAGCAGTGAAGGGGTGAGCTACGGCTACACCTTC.